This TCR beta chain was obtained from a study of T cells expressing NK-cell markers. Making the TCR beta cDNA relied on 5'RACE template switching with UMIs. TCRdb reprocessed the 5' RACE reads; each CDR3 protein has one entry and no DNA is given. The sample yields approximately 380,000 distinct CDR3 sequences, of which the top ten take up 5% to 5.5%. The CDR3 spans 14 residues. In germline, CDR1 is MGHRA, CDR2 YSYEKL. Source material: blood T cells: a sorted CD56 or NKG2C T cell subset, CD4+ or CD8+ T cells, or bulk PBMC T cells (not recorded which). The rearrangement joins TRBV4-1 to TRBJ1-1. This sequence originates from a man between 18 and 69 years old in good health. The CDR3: CASSQSVSRTEAFF.